This T cell receptor beta chain appears in the sequencing data of a study of human T cells and chemical hapten exposure. About the research overall: The study enrolled mostly female patients with alopecia areata, totalis or universalis.

In the library, unique molecular identifiers were attached to individual cDNA molecules. Each CDR3 protein is one row after TCRdb ran MiXCR on the RACE reads. Of about 270,000 distinct CDR3 sequences in the sample, roughly 7.4% were seen once. V lost 7 bases and J 0 bases, leaving 9 bases between the germline ends. This CDR3 comprises 13 residues. Per the germline V gene, CDR1 is MNHEY and CDR2 is SVGEGT. For this clonotype: Its antigen remains unidentified.

Study-wide findings and caveats: Expanded TCRs made up significantly more big CDR3 similarity clusters than controls did.

The time point here: pre-sensitization, week 0. Treatment of the sample: therapeutic diphenylcyclopropenone sensitization with weekly scalp DPC. This clonotype was sampled from a man between 18 and 29 years old with alopecia areata. Some clones in this sample may be carry-over from other donors' samples. The chain recombines TRBV6-2 or TRBV6-3 with TRBJ1-1; D is undetermined. Material: whole blood, obtained in connection with sensitization to the hapten diphenylcyclopropenone (DPC). The CDR3: CASKVNLNTEAFF. CDR3 in DNA: TGTGCCAGCAAAGTCAACTTGAACACTGAAGCTTTCTTT.